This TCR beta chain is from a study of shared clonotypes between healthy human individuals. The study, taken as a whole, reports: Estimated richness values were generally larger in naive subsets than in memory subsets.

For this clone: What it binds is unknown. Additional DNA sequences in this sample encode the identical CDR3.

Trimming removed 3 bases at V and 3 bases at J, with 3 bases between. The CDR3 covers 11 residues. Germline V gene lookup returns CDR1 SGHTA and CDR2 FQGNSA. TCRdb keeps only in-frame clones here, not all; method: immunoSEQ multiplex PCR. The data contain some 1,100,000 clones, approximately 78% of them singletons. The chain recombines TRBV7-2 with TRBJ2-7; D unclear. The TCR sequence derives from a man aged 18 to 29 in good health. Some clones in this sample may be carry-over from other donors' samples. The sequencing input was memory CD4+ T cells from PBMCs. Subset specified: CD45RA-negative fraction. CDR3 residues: CASSFYYEQYF. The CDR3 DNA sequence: TGTGCCAGCAGCTTTTACTACGAGCAGTACTTC.